Listed below are T cell receptor beta chains from one sample, sequenced in a study of T cells in narcolepsy. Generated by immunoSEQ multiplex PCR, the TCRdb table keeps only in-frame clones and is missing some. The sample yields under 35,000 clones, roughly 90% seen once. Sequenced: CD45RA- memory CD4+ T cells from PBMCs. Receptors originate from a human donor with narcolepsy. Each CDR3 is given with its conserved first and last residue. Each record gives: J gene, clone size, V gene, D gene, CDR3 DNA, CDR3 protein. The D gene is left open where the match is weak. Clone size appears in some rows only: once, few, many, or a class for an expanded clone.

TRBJ2-7	.	TRBV28	.	TGTGCCAGCAGTTTCCGGGGTTTAGAGCAGTACTTC	CASSFRGLEQYF
TRBJ2-1	.	TRBV4-1	.	TGCGCCAGCAGCCAAGACTGTTCCATGGACTCGGTGGGCCCGAACAATGAGCAGTTCTTC	CASSQDCSMDSVGPNNEQFF
TRBJ2-1	.	TRBV11-3	TRBD2	TGTGCCAGCAGCCCCGGGGGAGCGGGGGAGGACGAGCAGTTCTTC	CASSPGGAGEDEQFF
TRBJ1-1	.	TRBV18	.	TGTGCCAGCTCACCACTAGTCTTGCGGAAGAACACTGAAGCTTTCTTT	CASSPLVLRKNTEAFF
TRBJ1-1	once	TRBV27	.	TGTGCCAGTGCCTCGGGACGTAGTTCGAACACTGAAGCTTTCTTT	CASASGRSSNTEAFF
TRBJ2-7	.	TRBV28	.	TGTGCCAGCAGCCCCGCGGGCGAGGTGTACGAGCAGTACTTC	CASSPAGEVYEQYF
TRBJ2-1	.	TRBV11-1	.	TGTGCCAGCAGCTCCTACAGGGAGAATGAGCAGTTCTTC	CASSSYRENEQFF
TRBJ2-2	.	TRBV6-1	.	TGTGCCAGCAGTGAGGGGCCCGCCACCGGGGAGCTGTTTTTT	CASSEGPATGELFF
TRBJ2-7	.	TRBV28	TRBD1	TGTGCCAGCAGTTTAGGACAGGGGTCTTCCTACGAGCAGTACTTC	CASSLGQGSSYEQYF
TRBJ1-5	.	TRBV27	TRBD1	TGTGCCAGCAGTTTAGGACAGGGGAATCAGCCCCAGCATTTT	CASSLGQGNQPQHF
TRBJ2-5	.	TRBV7-9	TRBD1	TGTGCCAGCAGCTCGTACAGGGGGTGGGCTCAAGAGACCCAGTACTTC	CASSSYRGWAQETQYF
TRBJ2-1	.	TRBV28	.	TGTGCCAGCATCTCCCTTGGGGTTAATGAGCAGTTCTTC	CASISLGVNEQFF
TRBJ1-5	few	TRBV2	.	TGTGCCAGCAGGGACGCGGGGGGCGGGGGGAGCAATCAGCCCCAGCATTTT	CASRDAGGGGSNQPQHF
TRBJ2-1	.	TRBV4-3	TRBD2	TGCGCCAGCAGCCAAGGGGGGACTAGTTCCTACAATGAGCAGTTCTTC	CASSQGGTSSYNEQFF
TRBJ2-7	.	TRBV4-1	.	TGCGCCAGCAGCCAAGTCGGTACAGGGAACTACGAGCAGTACTTC	CASSQVGTGNYEQYF
TRBJ2-5	.	TRBV19	TRBD2	TGTGCCAGTAGGCGACTAGCGGGGGGGAAGCAAGAGACCCAGTACTTC	CASRRLAGGKQETQYF
TRBJ2-3	.	TRBV7-8	.	TGTGCCAGCAGCTTGAGAGCGTTCAGCACAGATACGCAGTATTTT	CASSLRAFSTDTQYF
TRBJ1-1	.	TRBV28	.	TGTGCCAGCAGTTTTAGGGGCCCGAACACTGAAGCTTTCTTT	CASSFRGPNTEAFF
TRBJ2-7	.	TRBV5-1	TRBD2	TGCGCCAGCAGCTTGTCCGCCGGGAGGGCCTACGAGCAGTACTTC	CASSLSAGRAYEQYF
TRBJ1-1	.	TRBV10-2	.	TGCGCCACCAAGCGAGGTGAGAACACTGAAGCTTTCTTT	CATKRGENTEAFF
TRBJ1-3	.	TRBV19	.	TGTGCCAGTAGCCCCGGGGGAGCTGGAAACACCATATATTTT	CASSPGGAGNTIYF
TRBJ1-1	.	TRBV11-1	.	TGTGCCAGCAGCTTAGAGGCAGGACAAGCTTTCTTT	CASSLEAGQAFF
TRBJ2-3	once	TRBV9	.	TGTGCCAGCAGCATGGGACCATCCGCAGATACGCAGTATTTT	CASSMGPSADTQYF
TRBJ1-5	once	TRBV6-5	TRBD1	TGTGCCAGCGGGAAAACAGGGGTGGGCAATCAGCCCCAGCATTTT	CASGKTGVGNQPQHF
TRBJ2-5	.	TRBV9	TRBD1	TGTGCCAGCAGCGTTACCGACAGGGGGGTAGAGACCCAGTACTTC	CASSVTDRGVETQYF
TRBJ2-5	.	TRBV19	TRBD1	TGTGCCAGTAGTATATCGGGACAGGGGCAAGAGACCCAGTACTTC	CASSISGQGQETQYF
TRBJ1-4	.	TRBV2	.	TGTGCCAGCGTGGACGGATACTTTGAAAAACTGTTTTTT	CASVDGYFEKLFF
TRBJ1-2	.	TRBV6-1	.	TGTGCCAGCAGTCCGGGGGTCCTGGATGGCTACACCTTC	CASSPGVLDGYTF
TRBJ1-2	.	TRBV6-4	.	TGTGCCAGCAGTGGGGCCGGAAACTATGGCTACACCTTC	CASSGAGNYGYTF
TRBJ2-4	.	TRBV7-9	.	TGTGCCAGCAGCTTAACTTTAGCCAAAAACATTCAGTACTTC	CASSLTLAKNIQYF
TRBJ1-2	.	TRBV6-1	.	TGTGCCAGCATAGGGCTAAAGTGGGGCTACACCTTC	CASIGLKWGYTF